These 27 T cell receptor beta chains share one sample of origin, sequenced in a study of control samples from healthy donors and cancer patients. Data came from immunoSEQ multiplex PCR; TCRdb stores just in-frame clones and leaves some out. The data hold 140,000 to 150,000 clones, with more than 85% observed a single time. The sample consisted of blood. The receptors here all came from a man aged 25 to 45 in good health.

V gene TRBV27 combines with J gene TRBJ2-3; possible D gene TRBD2, 7 bases. In germline, CDR1 is MNHEY, CDR2 SMNVEV (reference sequence). CDR3 size: 15 residues. Trimming removed 6 bases from V and 3 bases from J, with 16 bases in between. CDR3 DNA: TGTGCCAGCAGCGCCTGGCGGGGGCGTACAGATACGCAGTATTTT. This translates into CASSAWRGRTDTQYF.

This clone has only one observation. J is TRBJ1-4 and V is TRBV2; weak D call: TRBD1 (6 bases). CDR3 length equals 15 residues. Looked up from germline, CDR1 is SNHLY and CDR2 is FYNNEI. V was cut by 6 bases and J by 4 bases, with 15 bases left in between. The CDR3 loop reads CASSDLGQSNEKLFF. In DNA form, the CDR3 reads TGTGCCAGCAGCGATCTGGGACAAAGTAATGAAAAACTGTTTTTT.

In its sample, this clone was seen once. The rearrangement uses TRBV11-2 and TRBJ1-5; D remains ambiguous. CDR1 and CDR2 from the germline V gene are SGHAT and FQNNGV. CDR3 length: 14 amino acids. Trimming left V 0 bases short and J 3 bases short, with 6 bases between. For the CDR3, the DNA is TGTGCCAGCAGCTTAGACTATTTCAATCAGCCCCAGCATTTT. This translates into CASSLDYFNQPQHF. The full variable domain, rest sourced from reference TRBV11-2 and TRBJ1-5, is EAGVAQSPRYKIIEKRQSVAFWCNPISGHATLYWYQQILGQGPKLLIQFQNNGVVDDSQLPKDRFSAERLKGVDSTLKIQPAKLEDSAVYLCASSLDYFNQPQHFGDGTRLSIL.

The rearrangement joins TRBV28 to TRBJ2-1, with a weak D call TRBD1 (6 bases). The CDR3 has 14 residues. Germline loops: CDR1 MDHEN, CDR2 SYDVKM. Trimming left V 5 bases short and J 7 bases short, with 15 bases between. The CDR3 bases are TGTGCCAGCAGTGACAGGCAACTCGAGAATGAGCAGTTCTTC. Protein product: CASSDRQLENEQFF.

This chain uses TRBV29-1 with TRBJ1-1; D gene uncertain. V shed 6 bases and J shed 7 bases, with 9 bases lying between them. Germline values: CDR1 SQVTM, CDR2 ANQGSEA. The CDR3 totals 10 residues. CDR3 residues: CSVTAIEAFF. The CDR3 coding sequence is TGCAGCGTGACGGCCATTGAAGCTTTCTTT. Full variable domain (missing parts from reference TRBV29-1 and TRBJ1-1): SAVISQKPSRDICQRGTSLTIQCQVDSQVTMMFWYRQQPGQSLTLIATANQGSEATYESGFVIDKFPISRPNLTFSTLTVSNMSPEDSSIYLCSVTAIEAFFGQGTRLTVV.

Of note for this clone: At one end, the junction sequence differs from germline, possibly due to a read error. This sequence joins TRBV10-3 and TRBJ2-7; 10 bases map to TRBD2. The CDR3 has 12 amino acids. Germline CDR1 reads ENHRY; CDR2 reads SYGVKD. CDR3 DNA: TGTGCCATCAGTGATCTAGGACTAGCGGTGGACTTC. It codes for CAISDLGLAVDF.

In regard to this clone: The sample contains more than one DNA sequence encoding this CDR3. The chain couples TRBV9 to TRBJ1-2, with D tentatively TRBD1 (5 bases). With 1 base removed from V and 8 bases from J, the gap between germline ends came to 12 bases. The CDR3 extends over 13 amino acids. CDR1 and CDR2 from the germline V gene are SGDLS and YYNGEE. CDR3 sequence: CASSVPGPRGYTF. CDR3 bases: TGTGCCAGCAGCGTACCGGGGCCGAGGGGCTACACCTTC.

The chain is built from TRBV5-6 and TRBJ1-6; D remains ambiguous. V shed 0 bases and J shed 6 bases, with 10 bases lying between them. Germline-derived CDR1 and CDR2 are SGHDT and YYEEEE. The CDR3 totals 15 residues. CDR3 residues: CASSLGALGNSPLHF. The CDR3, as DNA: TGTGCCAGCAGCTTGGGGGCATTAGGTAATTCACCCCTCCACTTT.

This chain links TRBV6-5 with TRBJ2-4, with 7 positions matching TRBD2. Trimming removed 11 bases from V and 3 bases from J; junction bases left unmatched: 10. The germline V gene encodes CDR1 MNHEY and CDR2 SVGAGI. CDR3 length: 14 amino acids. This chain's CDR3 is CASSGGQIKNIQYF. DNA for the CDR3: TGTGCCTCTTCGGGAGGACAAATCAAAAACATTCAGTACTTC.

The J gene is TRBJ2-1, the V gene TRBV5-8; tentatively, D is TRBD1 or TRBD2 (5 bases each). Germline CDR1 reads SGHTS; CDR2 reads YDEGEE. V lost 1 base and J 1 base, leaving 6 bases between the germline ends. The CDR3 length is 14 residues. For the CDR3, the DNA is TGTGCCAGCAGCTTGTGGGGGTCCTACAATGAGCAGTTCTTC. This codes for CASSLWGSYNEQFF.

This clone is a singleton in its sample. The chain carries TRBV7-8 and TRBJ2-3, with 9 bases matching TRBD2. The CDR3 length is 15 residues. Germline values: CDR1 SGHVS, CDR2 FQNEAQ. After removal of 5 bases from V and 2 bases from J, the junction contained 5 bases not matched to a gene. The CDR3 DNA is TGTGCCAGCAGCCGAGCGGGGGGATTCACAGATACGCAGTATTTT. This encodes CASSRAGGFTDTQYF. Variable domain in full (rest from reference TRBV7-8 and TRBJ2-3): GAGVSQSPRYKVAKRGQDVALRCDPISGHVSLFWYQQALGQGPEFLTYFQNEAQLDKSGLPSDRFFAERPEGSVSTLKIQRTQQEDSAVYLCASSRAGGFTDTQYFGPGTRLTVL.

The rearrangement joins TRBV6-5 to TRBJ2-2; no clear D gene. The CDR3 is 12 residues long. Per germline, CDR1 MNHEY and CDR2 SVGAGI. The V gene lost 7 bases and the J gene lost 1 base, with 4 bases spanning the gap. The CDR3 sequence: CASTRNTGELFF. CDR3 in DNA: TGTGCCAGCACCAGGAACACCGGGGAGCTGTTTTTT.

The chain employs TRBV18 and TRBJ2-7, with TRBD2 matching over 9 bases. The CDR3 totals 16 residues. Germline V gene sequence: CDR1 KGHSH, CDR2 LQKENI. Germline trimming cut 3 bases from V and 1 base from J; bases unmatched to any gene: 7. CDR3 bases: TGTGCCAGCTCACCCTTCGCTAGCGGGGTATCCTACGAGCAGTACTTC. Its protein is CASSPFASGVSYEQYF. The full variable domain, in which reference TRBV18 and TRBJ2-7 provide the parts outside the CDR3, is NAGVMQNPRHLVRRRGQEARLRCSPMKGHSHVYWYRQLPEEGLKFMVYLQKENIIDESGMPKERFSAEFPKEGPSILRIQQVVRGDSAAYFCASSPFASGVSYEQYFGPGTRLTVT.

V usage is TRBV12-5 and J usage is TRBJ1-1; 7 nucleotides agree with TRBD1. The ends lost 0 bases at V and 4 bases at J; junction bases unmatched: 5. The germline V gene encodes CDR1 LGHNT and CDR2 FRNRAP. This CDR3 spans 15 amino acids. The CDR3 DNA follows: TGTGCTAGTGGTTTGGTACTGGGGACAGTCACTGAAGCTTTCTTT. This codes for CASGLVLGTVTEAFF.

The rearrangement joins TRBV15 to TRBJ1-1, with 7 bases fitting TRBD1. V was pared by 6 bases and J by 1 base, with 5 bases of the junction left unmatched. The CDR3 has 14 residues. The V gene's germline CDR1 is LNHNV and CDR2 YYDKDF (reference sequence). The CDR3 DNA follows: TGTGCCACCAGACGAAACAGGGGGAACACTGAAGCTTTCTTT. This codes for CATRRNRGNTEAFF. Using reference TRBV15 and TRBJ1-1 for the parts outside the CDR3, the full variable domain is DAMVIQNPRYQVTQFGKPVTLSCSQTLNHNVMYWYQQKSSQAPKLLFHYYDKDFNNEADTPDNFQSRRPNTSFCFLDIRSPGLGDTAMYLCATRRNRGNTEAFFGQGTRLTVV.

This chain connects TRBV7-3 to TRBJ2-5; TRBD1 aligns across 7 bases. The germline CDR1 and CDR2 sequences are SGHTA and FQGTGA. V was clipped by 5 bases and J by 2 bases; unmatched bases: 8. The CDR3 is 15 amino acids. CDR3 nucleotide sequence: TGTGCCAGCAGCCCGACAGGGTATGGACAAGAGACCCAGTACTTC. Its translation is CASSPTGYGQETQYF.

The rearrangement links TRBV30 to TRBJ2-5; possibly TRBD2 for D (5 bases). Germline values: CDR1 GTSNPN, CDR2 SVGIG (reference sequence). The V and J ends lost 0 bases and 4 bases respectively, with 12 bases between them. The CDR3 loop spans 14 amino acids. The CDR3 is CAWSVGGFGETQYF. The CDR3 nucleotides are TGTGCCTGGAGTGTGGGCGGGTTCGGAGAGACCCAGTACTTC.

V is TRBV18 and J is TRBJ2-3, with 7 bases matching TRBD1. V lost 3 bases and J lost 2; bases outside the gene matches: 14. The CDR3 is made up of 18 amino acids. Looked up from germline, CDR1 is KGHSH and CDR2 is LQKENI. The CDR3 bases are TGTGCCAGCTCACCGGTTTTCCCCGGGACAGCCATCACAGATACGCAGTATTTT. This translates into CASSPVFPGTAITDTQYF.

The chain links TRBV5-1 to TRBJ2-7, with 8 bases that match TRBD1. Trimming at V came to 4 bases and at J to 3 bases, leaving 15 bases not matched to a gene. Germline V gene lookup returns CDR1 SGHRS and CDR2 YFSETQ. The CDR3 totals 17 residues. Here the CDR3 DNA reads TGCGCCAGCAGCCCAAACGCCCAAACAGGGACAGGCTACGAGCAGTACTTC. Translation gives CASSPNAQTGTGYEQYF.

The chain uses TRBV28 and TRBJ2-3, with 10 bases aligning to TRBD2. V was clipped by 5 bases and J by 4 bases; unmatched bases: 9. The CDR3 totals 16 residues. Germline V lookup: CDR1 MDHEN, CDR2 SYDVKM. CDR3 sequence reads: CASSPNSGGLPDTQYF. DNA of the CDR3: TGTGCCAGCAGTCCAAATAGCGGGGGGTTGCCAGATACGCAGTATTTT.

The chain is built from TRBV12-3 or TRBV12-4 and TRBJ2-7; tentative D call: TRBD1 (5 bases). Trimming cost V 5 bases and J 4 bases, with 9 bases left between them. The CDR3 runs to 12 residues. The CDR3 region is CASSDDSYEQYF. The CDR3 DNA sequence: TGTGCCAGCAGTGACGACAGTTACGAGCAGTACTTC.

The rearrangement uses TRBV12-5 and TRBJ2-7; D gene ambiguous. The germline gives CDR1 LGHNT, CDR2 FRNRAP. The V gene lost 7 bases and the J gene lost 2 bases, with 18 bases spanning the gap. This CDR3 spans 15 amino acids. CDR3 nucleotides: TGTGCTAGTGCTATTGAGGACCGACCTACCTACGAGCAGTACTTC. It specifies CASAIEDRPTYEQYF.

The chain is built from TRBV27 and TRBJ1-6; D gene uncertain. The V end lost 0 bases, the J end lost 2 bases, and 14 bases lay between the germline ends. Per germline, CDR1 MNHEY and CDR2 SMNVEV (reference sequence). The CDR3 contains 18 residues. Written as DNA, the CDR3 is TGTGCCAGCAGTTTATCTCCTGACCGAGGGACCTATAATTCACCCCTCCACTTT. This codes for CASSLSPDRGTYNSPLHF.

The chain couples TRBV6-6 to TRBJ1-2, with 9 bases aligning to TRBD1. Germline assignment: CDR1 MNHNY and CDR2 SVGAGI (reference sequence). The J segment lost 7 bases and the V segment lost 4 bases, leaving 4 bases of the junction unmatched. CDR3 length equals 13 residues. CDR3 sequence reads: CASSLQGAFGYTF. The CDR3 nucleotides read TGTGCCAGCAGTTTACAGGGGGCGTTTGGCTACACCTTC.

The chain recombines TRBV10-2 with TRBJ2-2; 11 bases map to TRBD2. V lost 3 bases, J lost 4 bases, and 1 base stayed unmatched. Germline loops: CDR1 WSHSY, CDR2 SAAADI. CDR3 length: 15 residues. CDR3 in DNA: TGCGCCAGCAGTGATAGCGGGGGGGTCACCGGGGAGCTGTTTTTT. It specifies CASSDSGGVTGELFF.

This clone turned up a few times. The CDR3 nucleotides are TGTGCCAGCAGTTACTCAGGGGGTTCGGGCTATGGCTACACCTTC. This translates into CASSYSGGSGYGYTF. The chain combines TRBV6-5 with TRBJ1-2; possibly TRBD1 for D (6 bases). Germline CDR1 MNHEY, CDR2 SVGAGI. Between the trimmed V and J ends, which lost 0 bases and 4 bases, there was a span of 12 bases. CDR3 length equals 15 residues.

The rearrangement uses TRBV2 and TRBJ2-2; D ambiguous. The CDR3 consists of 13 residues. Germline V gives CDR1 SNHLY, CDR2 FYNNEI. V was trimmed by 8 bases and J by 1 base, leaving 8 bases between them. The DNA for the CDR3 is TGTGCCAGCGCGGCGGTGAACACCGGGGAGCTGTTTTTT. Residues: CASAAVNTGELFF. The full variable domain, rest sourced from reference TRBV2 and TRBJ2-2, is EPEVTQTPSHQVTQMGQEVILRCVPISNHLYFYWYRQILGQKVEFLVSFYNNEISEKSEIFDDQFSVERPDGSNFTLKIRSTKLEDSAMYFCASAAVNTGELFFGEGSRLTVL.